This paragraph covers one TCR beta chain sequence. It lacks a known antigen. The sample holds no much larger clone one base away, and base qualities are not on file. This sample is part of a study of cytomegalovirus exposure and HLA in healthy donors (dated by TCRdb to about 2017). In terms of the full investigation: In an earlier analysis of roughly 500 of the donors, approximately 260 Gb of sequence data and 117 million unique TCR beta sequences from roughly 190 million T cells were reported. Of the roughly 400 genotyped donors, 65% to 90% were placed in the genetic ancestry cluster associated with self-reported Caucasian donors. Genome-wide SNP genotypes for about 65% of the 666 donors were used in a later genetic analysis, which treated that subset as a discovery cohort. Typing coverage differed by locus: A, B, C, DRB1 and DQB1 were typed in about 620-630 donors, DQA1 in 522, DPA1 in some 610, and DPB1 in 472. Alongside the repertoire data, information on donor age, sex, ethnicity and CMV serostatus was compiled. Rather than drawing on any new phenotypic data, the later analysis identified candidate immune exposures from TCR beta sequences and the way those sequences occurred across donors. The T cell repertoires of about 700 subjects were profiled by immunosequencing and related to cytomegalovirus serostatus. The study was designed to test whether signatures of past pathogen exposure could be identified by cataloging public T cell receptors. Among some 400 genotyped donors of the cohort, an average of around 240,000 unique TCR beta nucleotide sequences were sequenced per donor, around 18% of them non-productive. Five DR-DQ haplotypes were handled as single units for association and clustering, since linkage in the cohort was strong. To predict cytomegalovirus infection status, the study combined high-throughput TCR immunosequencing, statistical association of individual TCRs with disease status, and machine learning. To decide whether each TCR beta V gene segment behaved as functional or pseudogenic, an earlier analysis of some 580 of the donors relied on high-throughput TCR beta sequencing. All discovery cohort repertoires had been generated on a single sequencing platform. HLA typing covered class I and class II loci at four-digit resolution. A later analysis re-examined previously published TCR beta repertoires from about 700 donors and added high-resolution HLA genotyping to investigate patterns of TCR occurrence. About 310 gigabases of sequencing data and approximately 80 million unique TCR sequences were included in an early release covering about 700 HLA-typed donors. In addition to the first cohort of around 670 subjects, a separate validation cohort of over 90 different subjects was used. What the study reported, not specific to this receptor: An association between a missense DCLRE1C variant and V-gene and J-gene trimming of TCR beta chains was found in a later genetic analysis and replicated in an independent cohort. In a later analysis, HLA-associated TCR beta chains were found to be more clonally expanded and to have lower generation probabilities than equally common non-associated chains. Most TCR sequences were seen in very few donors, while some public TCRs were found in many individuals. The study listed approximately 150 TCR beta chains as associated with cytomegalovirus. According to a later analysis, TCR association rates differed among HLA loci, with DRB1 alleles showing the most associated TCRs and HLA-C alleles showing the fewest. In vitro tests confirmed that a few of the cytomegalovirus-associated TCR beta chains recognize cytomegalovirus antigens. Because some donors lacked HLA typing at each locus, the association tests relied only on the typed subset. The sequencing pipeline was judged likely to have produced a cluster of highly shared sequence variants as a technical artifact. Broadly in line with IMGT annotations, most TCR beta V segments showed up in productive rearrangements about 87% or about 30% of the time in an earlier analysis of roughly 590 of the donors. CMV serostatus was the only immune exposure information available for the cohort. Only TCR beta chains were sequenced in this cohort, and the absence of alpha or paired-chain data limited detectable features. In a later analysis, most CMV-associated TCR beta chains were found to appear HLA-restricted, with HLA associations seemingly driven largely by CMV exposure. According to a later analysis, parvovirus B19, influenza, CMV and Epstein-Barr virus appeared linked to several top co-occurrence clusters. Because counts were too low, around 18 rarely observed V segments, including chromosome 9 orphons, were left out of the earlier analysis of about 620 of the donors. The authors suggested that the approach could potentially be generalized to other disease states and immunological phenotypes. The classifier was reported to diagnose cytomegalovirus status with high specificity and sensitivity in both the original and validation cohorts. Presence/absence analyses assumed roughly uniform sequencing depth across donors, an assumption that may not hold. Correlated functional status among segregating V segments might reflect linkage disequilibrium, but an unknown experimental factor could not be ruled out. When HLA alleles, especially DR and DQ, strongly co-occurred, TCR associations were difficult to assign to individual alleles. A further reported finding was that TCR beta sequences accurately predicted the HLA-A and HLA-B alleles for most subjects in the first cohort. According to a later genetic analysis, donors in an Asian-associated ancestry cluster had fewer N-insertions in productive TCRs than the approximately 670-donor mean. In a later analysis, some 17,000 TCR beta sequences were associated with specific HLA alleles at a false discovery rate of 0.05. Because the 87-base-pair reads could not distinguish some IMGT-functional V segments, including TRBV6-2 and TRBV6-3, those segments were excluded.

Library preparation was by the immunoSEQ multiplex PCR assay. For the multiplex PCR, a mixture combining 60 forward primers for TCR Vbeta segments and 13 reverse primers for TCR Jbeta segments was used. A multiplex PCR assay on genomic DNA amplified the CDR3 region of rearranged TCR beta genes. Amplified TCR beta libraries were sequenced as 87-base-pair reads on the Illumina HiSeq System. The original methods were these. A later analysis counted approximately 84 million unique TCR beta chains across the 666 repertoires, and some 11 million of these chains were shared by at least two donors. Raw reads were error-corrected and collapsed into unique sequences by a nearest-neighbor algorithm in which closely related sequences were merged to remove PCR and sequencing errors. Alignment of CDR3 sequences to IMGT reference sequences was used to assign V, D and J gene segments. For a sequence to be retained, at least a six-nucleotide match to both a V gene segment and a J gene segment was required. A rearrangement counted as productive if the CDR3 had no stop codons and remained in frame with V and J, and every other rearrangement counted as non-productive. CDR3 was defined by IMGT convention, running from the second conserved V-encoded cysteine to the conserved J-encoded phenylalanine. The earlier analysis of around 640 of the donors excluded sequences that lacked an unambiguous match to a single V gene segment. In an earlier analysis of 450 to 700 of the donors, V segments were called functional above 56.7% productive rearrangements and were called segregating when the between-donor standard deviation exceeded 5%. To diagnose cytomegalovirus status from the catalog of TCR beta chain sequences, a statistical classification framework was built. In a later analysis, TCR nucleotide sequences were compared against IMGT/GENE-DB human TR gene sequences so that V and J genes could be assigned. A later analysis assigned CDR3 sequences and most-parsimonious VDJ recombination scenarios with the TCRdist pipeline. In a later analysis, every TCR beta chain was defined by the combination of its CDR3 amino acid sequence and its V-gene family, and reads without a unique V-gene family were dropped. To address suspected cross-contamination and a sequencing artifact, a later analysis removed 592 highly shared, low-generation-probability nucleotide sequences. A later analysis calculated a clonal expansion index for each public chain from normalized within-repertoire ranks of inferred template counts. Generation probabilities in a later analysis came from a VDJ recombination model fitted to out-of-frame rearrangements, and those results were checked against IGoR. In a later analysis, TCR-TCR, TCR-HLA and TCR-CMV co-occurrence was scored with hypergeometric tests, and a repertoire-size bias correction was applied to TCR pairs. To estimate false discovery rates, a later analysis permuted the HLA or CMV assignments 20 times. In a later analysis, co-occurring TCRs were grouped using DBSCAN, with TCRdist sequence similarity added in when clustering inside HLA-allele-positive subsets. Co-occurrence clustering excluded repertoires with fewer than 30,000 or more than 120,000 public chains, plus five with anomalous nucleotide sharing. TCRdb took this table from immuneACCESS and kept in-frame rearrangements with V and J called. Such tables lack part of the clones; where checked against another copy, unresolved V genes explain under half of the gap, and the rest is unexplained. V, J and clone size are taken as reported in that table, and D and trimming were inferred from the DNA itself. Here the sample has about 110,000 clones; roughly 82% occur a single time. The top ten clones comprise roughly 3% of the sample.

From the cysteine up to the phenylalanine, the CDR3 has a length of 13 residues. The entry retains the CDR3 DNA only, 39 bases that are in frame from base 1. Between the V and J ends, shortened by 0 bases and 1 base respectively, the junction contains 6 bases. For CDR1 and CDR2, the germline V gene lists SQVTM and ANQGSEA. The cohort was made up of 500 to 850 healthy bone marrow donors. Cohort members were all nominally healthy when sampled, although unrecorded immune exposures were likely present. The donor tested CMV seropositive, placing the donor among the approximately 290 seropositive members of the cohort. Every donor gave a peripheral blood sample, and the peripheral blood mononuclear cells from that sample were used for TCR beta sequencing. Genomic DNA was extracted from the blood cell samples with the Qiagen DNeasy Blood Extraction Kit.

The sequence joins TRBV29-1 to TRBJ1-2, with the D segment identity uncertain. The sequencing sample was made of PBMCs. This TCR was sampled from a male donor in good health and CMV-seropositive. The DNA reads TGCAGCGTTGAAGACCGAGATAACTATGGCTACACCTTC. Translated, this is CSVEDRDNYGYTF. When the CDR3 is completed using the reference TRBV29-1 and TRBJ1-2 genes on either side, the full variable domain is SAVISQKPSRDICQRGTSLTIQCQVDSQVTMMFWYRQQPGQSLTLIATANQGSEATYESGFVIDKFPISRPNLTFSTLTVSNMSPEDSSIYLCSVEDRDNYGYTFGSGTRLTVV.